One and the same sample provided the 8 T cell receptor beta chains below, sequenced in a study of technical replicates of blood from a handful of donors. Only in-frame clones appear in the TCRdb table, and some are missing; sequencing was by immunoSEQ multiplex PCR. In the table there are about 82,000 clones, nearly 96% of which are singletons. Sequencing was performed on T cells isolated from PBMCs. The receptors derive from a human donor in good health.

This clone was detected a few times. V is TRBV11-3 and J is TRBJ1-1; D gene uncertain. Germline V CDR1 and CDR2: SGHNT, YENEEA. Trimming stripped 2 bases from V and 0 bases from J, with 7 bases between. The CDR3 spans 14 residues. The DNA for the CDR3 is TGTGCCAGCAGCTTACACGGTTTGAACACTGAAGCTTTCTTT. It translates to CASSLHGLNTEAFF.

The sample holds a few counts of this clone. In DNA form, the CDR3 reads TGTGCCAGCTCGGGGGGGATCTTTAGCACAGATACGCAGTATTTT. It codes for CASSGGIFSTDTQYF. The rearrangement links TRBV6-1 to TRBJ2-3; the match to TRBD2 covers 8 bases. CDR1 MNHNS and CDR2 SASEGT come from the germline V gene. This CDR3 has 15 residues. Trimming removed 8 bases from V and 0 bases from J; junction bases left unmatched: 7.

V usage is TRBV6-5 and J usage is TRBJ1-2; D may be TRBD1 (5 bases). The CDR3 is 12 residues long. In germline, CDR1 is MNHEY, CDR2 SVGAGI. V was clipped by 5 bases and J by 8 bases, with 12 bases between them. In DNA form, the CDR3 reads TGTGCCAGCAGTGGAGCCAGGGAAGGCTACACCTTC. Its protein product is CASSGAREGYTF.

The chain combines TRBV28 with TRBJ2-5; 7 positions agree with TRBD1. The CDR3 loop spans 14 amino acids. V was pared by 9 bases and J by 6 bases, with 13 bases of the junction left unmatched. Looked up from germline, CDR1 is MDHEN and CDR2 is SYDVKM. The CDR3 region is CASLGPRDRKTQYF. CDR3 nucleotides: TGTGCCAGTTTAGGGCCCCGGGACAGAAAGACCCAGTACTTC.

The chain employs TRBV19 and TRBJ2-5, with 12 positions matching TRBD2. CDR3 length equals 18 residues. Germline-derived CDR1 and CDR2 are LNHDA and SQIVND (reference sequence). With 5 bases clipped from V and 3 bases from J, the junction kept 13 bases outside the gene matches. The CDR3 DNA follows: TGTGCCAGTAGTCCCCGAACCGGGACTAGCGGGCTAGAAGAGACCCAGTACTTC. This translates into CASSPRTGTSGLEETQYF.

This sequence joins TRBV7-9 and TRBJ1-2, with TRBD1 matching 9 bases. The CDR3 totals 16 residues. Germline V gives CDR1 SEHNR, CDR2 FQNEAQ (reference sequence). Trimming cost V 4 bases and J 8 bases; bases outside gene matches: 14. CDR3 residues: CASSYPGQGNVGGYTF. As DNA, the CDR3 is TGTGCCAGCAGCTACCCGGGACAGGGAAATGTGGGAGGCTACACCTTC.

This chain joins TRBV28 and TRBJ1-2; 7 nucleotides match TRBD1. With V trimmed by 5 bases and J by 0 bases, 6 bases remained unmatched. The germline CDR1 and CDR2 sequences are MDHEN and SYDVKM. CDR3 length equals 15 residues. The DNA of the CDR3 is TGTGCCAGCAGTGATGTGGGACAGACTAACTATGGCTACACCTTC. It yields the protein CASSDVGQTNYGYTF.

J is TRBJ2-1 and V is TRBV7-2; 11 bases are shared with TRBD1. The CDR3 contains 15 residues. The V gene end was trimmed by 4 bases and the J gene end by 4 bases; junction bases not matched to a gene: 3. In germline, CDR1 is SGHTA, CDR2 FQGNSA. For the CDR3, the DNA is TGTGCCAGCAGCTGGACAGGGGGCCTTTACAATGAGCAGTTCTTC. Protein product: CASSWTGGLYNEQFF.